This T cell receptor (beta chain) was captured by sequencing in a study of blood T cell repertoires in COVID-19. This clone was recorded a few times. Only in-frame clones appear in the TCRdb table, and some are missing; sequencing was by immunoSEQ multiplex PCR. Of 95,000 to 120,000 clones listed, less than 75% were seen once; the top ten hold about 2%. The CDR3 extends over 13 amino acids. V shed 3 bases, J shed 5 bases, and the junction held 3 bases outside the gene matches. CDR1 and CDR2 (germline): MGHRA, YSYEKL. The specimen sequenced was peripheral blood. This sequence joins TRBV4-1 and TRBJ2-5; 7 bases are a match to TRBD2. This TCR was sampled from a woman aged 40 to 50 with acute or convalescent COVID-19. The CDR3 sequence: CASSQGGRETQYF. CDR3 bases: TGCGCCAGCAGCCAGGGGGGGAGGGAGACCCAGTACTTC.